The clone carrying this T cell receptor beta chain was seen only once. Its specificity is unknown. This sample was taken from a study of OX40 agonist ivuxolimab in advanced cancers. Study in general: Patients were dosed intravenously with ivuxolimab at 0.01 to 10 mg/kg every 2 weeks. General study findings and limits: CD4+ and CD8+ blood T cells expanded clonally by week 6 at 0.1 to 3.0 mg/kg. The work left the antigen specificity of expanded peripheral T cells undetermined.

Germline V lookup: CDR1 SGHTA, CDR2 FQGNSA. This CDR3 has 13 residues. V was cut by 2 bases and J by 3 bases, with 7 bases left in between. Clones were sequenced by immunoSEQ multiplex PCR, and TCRdb holds only the in-frame ones, with some missing. The sample has about 78,000 clones; roughly nine tenths are singletons. Prior autoimmune disease or systemic immunosuppression barred patients. This chain connects TRBV7-2 to TRBJ1-1; D possibly corresponds to TRBD1 (6 bases). The sample in question was CD4+ or CD8+ T cells sorted from blood, obtained in a trial of the OX40 agonist ivuxolimab. The clonotype was recovered from an adult with an advanced solid tumor such as melanoma, head and neck, liver or kidney cancer. The CDR3 here is CASSLYRDTEAFF. In nucleotides, the CDR3 is TGTGCCAGCAGCTTATACAGGGACACTGAAGCTTTCTTT.